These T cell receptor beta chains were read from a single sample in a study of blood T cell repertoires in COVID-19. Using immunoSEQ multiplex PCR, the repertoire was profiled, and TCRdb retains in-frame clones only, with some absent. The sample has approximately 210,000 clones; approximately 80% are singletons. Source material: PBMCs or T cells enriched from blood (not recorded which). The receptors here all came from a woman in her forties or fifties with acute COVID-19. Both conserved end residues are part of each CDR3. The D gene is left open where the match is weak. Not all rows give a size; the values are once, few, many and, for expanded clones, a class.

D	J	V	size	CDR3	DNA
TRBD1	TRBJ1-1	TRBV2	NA	CASSGKLNQYWTGETEAFF	TGTGCCAGCAGCGGAAAGTTAAATCAGTATTGGACAGGGGAAACTGAAGCTTTCTTT
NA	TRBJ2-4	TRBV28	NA	CASSPPRLAKNIQYF	TGTGCCAGCAGTCCCCCCAGGCTAGCCAAAAACATTCAGTACTTC
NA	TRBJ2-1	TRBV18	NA	CASSRGDEQFF	TGTGCCAGCTCACGGGGGGACGAGCAGTTCTTC
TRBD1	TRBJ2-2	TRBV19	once	CASRPLRQGRPAGELFF	TGTGCCAGTAGACCTCTTCGACAGGGACGACCGGCCGGGGAGCTGTTTTTT
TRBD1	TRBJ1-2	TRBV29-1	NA	CSVEDYLTGGSYGYTF	TGCAGCGTTGAAGATTATTTAACAGGGGGAAGCTATGGCTACACCTTC
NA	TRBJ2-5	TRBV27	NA	CATGYPGETQYF	TGTGCCACGGGGTACCCCGGGGAGACCCAGTACTTC
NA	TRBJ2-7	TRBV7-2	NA	CASSARRGGNEQYF	TGTGCCAGCAGCGCGCGAAGGGGGGGAAACGAGCAGTACTTC
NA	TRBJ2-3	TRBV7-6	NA	CASSISNQGSPDTQYF	TGTGCCAGCAGCATTTCGAATCAGGGGAGTCCAGATACGCAGTATTTT
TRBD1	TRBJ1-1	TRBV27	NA	CASSQHRGHTEAFF	TGTGCCAGCAGCCAACACAGGGGGCACACTGAAGCTTTCTTT
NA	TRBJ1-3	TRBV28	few	CASSLIVAGPISGNTIYF	TGTGCCAGCAGTTTAATTGTCGCAGGGCCGATAAGTGGAAACACCATATATTTT
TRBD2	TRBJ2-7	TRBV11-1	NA	CASSPGLASYEQYF	TGTGCCAGCAGCCCGGGACTAGCATCATACGAGCAGTACTTC
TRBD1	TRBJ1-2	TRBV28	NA	CASRPQGNYGYTF	TGTGCCAGCAGACCACAGGGGAACTATGGCTACACCTTC
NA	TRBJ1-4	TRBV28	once	CASSGTPTNEKLFF	TGTGCCAGCAGTGGGACACCGACTAATGAAAAACTGTTTTTT
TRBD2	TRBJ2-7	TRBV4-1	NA	CASSQAAGTSGRRDEQYF	TGCGCCAGCAGCCAAGCCGCTGGGACTAGCGGGAGGAGGGATGAGCAGTACTTC
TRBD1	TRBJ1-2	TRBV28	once	CASRPRGQNYGYTF	TGTGCCAGCCGTCCCAGGGGGCAGAACTATGGCTACACCTTC
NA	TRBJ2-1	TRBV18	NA	CASASGRAVNEQFF	TGTGCCAGCGCGAGCGGGCGTGCGGTCAATGAGCAGTTCTTC
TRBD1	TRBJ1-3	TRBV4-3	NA	CASSQVGTAQVSIYF	TGCGCCAGCAGCCAAGTCGGGACAGCCCAGGTCTCCATATATTTT
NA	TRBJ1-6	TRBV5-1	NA	CASSPQGHRSPLHF	TGCGCCAGCAGCCCTCAGGGACATAGGTCACCCCTCCACTTT
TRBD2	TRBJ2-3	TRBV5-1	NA	CASSPGLAGHDTQYF	TGCGCCAGCAGCCCGGGACTAGCGGGGCACGATACGCAGTATTTT
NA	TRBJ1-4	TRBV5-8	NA	CASSSYRAGDEKLFF	TGTGCCAGCAGCTCCTACAGGGCCGGAGATGAAAAACTGTTTTTT
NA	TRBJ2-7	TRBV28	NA	CASSSNYEQYF	TGTGCCAGCAGTTCCAACTACGAGCAGTACTTC
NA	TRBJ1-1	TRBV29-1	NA	CSVHRVNTEAFF	TGCAGCGTTCACAGGGTAAACACTGAAGCTTTCTTT
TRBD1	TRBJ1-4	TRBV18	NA	CASSPDRVRGEKLFF	TGTGCCAGCTCACCAGACAGGGTGAGGGGAGAAAAACTGTTTTTT
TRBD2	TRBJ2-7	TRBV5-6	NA	CASSFRGLADPTYEQYF	TGTGCCAGCAGCTTCAGAGGACTAGCGGATCCAACCTACGAGCAGTACTTC
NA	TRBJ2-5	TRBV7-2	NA	CASSHVGGGQETQYF	TGTGCCAGCAGCCACGTAGGGGGTGGCCAAGAGACCCAGTACTTC
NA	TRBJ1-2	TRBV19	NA	CASTPDTHKRGYTF	TGTGCCAGTACCCCGGACACCCACAAACGCGGCTACACCTTC
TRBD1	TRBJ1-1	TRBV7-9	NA	CASSMGQAWRAFF	TGTGCCAGCAGCATGGGACAGGCCTGGCGAGCTTTCTTT
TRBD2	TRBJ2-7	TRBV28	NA	CASSVAGELSEQYF	TGTGCCAGCAGCGTAGCGGGAGAACTTAGCGAGCAGTACTTC
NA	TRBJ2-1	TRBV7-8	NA	CASSRGGVANNEQFF	TGTGCCAGCAGCCGAGGCGGTGTGGCTAACAATGAGCAGTTCTTC
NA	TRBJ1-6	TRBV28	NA	CASSLRDAAYNSPLHF	TGTGCCAGCAGTTTGCGGGATGCGGCATACAATTCACCCCTCCACTTT
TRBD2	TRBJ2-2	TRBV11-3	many	CASSSLGLAGNTGELFF	TGTGCCAGCAGCTCCCTTGGACTAGCGGGAAACACCGGGGAGCTGTTTTTT
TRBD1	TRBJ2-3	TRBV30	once	CAWDTGGTDTQYF	TGTGCCTGGGACACAGGGGGCACAGATACGCAGTATTTT
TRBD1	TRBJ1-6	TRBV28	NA	CASSSVTGFSSPLHF	TGTGCCAGCAGTTCAGTGACAGGGTTTTCGTCACCCCTCCACTTT
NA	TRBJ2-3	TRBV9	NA	CASSPRAGPSGDTQYF	TGTGCCAGCAGCCCACGGGCGGGCCCGTCGGGAGATACGCAGTATTTT
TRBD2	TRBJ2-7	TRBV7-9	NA	CASSSPAGGRATEQYF	TGTGCCAGCAGCTCCCCGGCCGGAGGGAGGGCTACGGAGCAGTACTTC
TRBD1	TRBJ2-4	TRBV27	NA	CASSTYRGTGVNIQYF	TGTGCCAGCAGTACTTACAGAGGGACAGGGGTAAACATTCAGTACTTC
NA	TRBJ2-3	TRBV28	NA	CASSYIPLAQYF	TGTGCCAGCAGTTACATCCCTCTGGCGCAGTATTTT
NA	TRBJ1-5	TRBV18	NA	CASSPRHLNQPQHF	TGTGCCAGCTCACCTAGACACCTCAATCAGCCCCAGCATTTT
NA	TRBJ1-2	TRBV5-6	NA	CASNHKAGAGGYTF	TGTGCCAGCAACCATAAAGCCGGGGCGGGAGGCTACACCTTC
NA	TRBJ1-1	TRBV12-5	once	CASGLLRGGGTEAFF	TGTGCTAGTGGTTTGCTTCGGGGCGGGGGCACTGAAGCTTTCTTT
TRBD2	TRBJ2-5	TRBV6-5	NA	CASRGLAGGLETQYF	TGTGCCAGCCGGGGACTAGCGGGAGGCCTAGAGACCCAGTACTTC
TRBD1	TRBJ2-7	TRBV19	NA	CASRGQGKYEQYF	TGTGCCTCTAGGGGGCAGGGGAAATACGAGCAGTACTTC
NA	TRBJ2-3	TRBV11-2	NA	CASSLYSSTDTQYF	TGTGCCAGCAGCTTATATTCTAGCACAGATACGCAGTATTTT
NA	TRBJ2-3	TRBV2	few	CASSVVEDTQYF	TGTGCCAGCAGTGTCGTGGAGGATACGCAGTATTTT
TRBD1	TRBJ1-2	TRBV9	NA	CASSAGQGNFGYTF	TGTGCCAGCAGCGCCGGACAGGGGAATTTTGGCTACACCTTC
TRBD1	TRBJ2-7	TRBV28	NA	CASSLEGRLVGQAYEQYF	TGTGCCAGCAGTTTAGAGGGTCGTCTAGTGGGACAGGCCTACGAGCAGTACTTC
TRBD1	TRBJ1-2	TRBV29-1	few	CSVDDGQGLYGYTF	TGCAGCGTTGACGACGGACAGGGCCTCTATGGCTACACCTTC
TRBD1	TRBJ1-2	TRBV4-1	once	CASSQRGQVLYGYTF	TGCGCCAGCAGCCAGAGGGGACAGGTCCTCTATGGCTACACCTTC
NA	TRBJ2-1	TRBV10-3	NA	CAISELANEQFF	TGTGCCATCAGTGAGCTAGCGAATGAGCAGTTCTTC
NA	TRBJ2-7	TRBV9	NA	CASSTHPGVAYEQYF	TGTGCCAGCAGCACCCATCCGGGAGTGGCCTACGAGCAGTACTTC
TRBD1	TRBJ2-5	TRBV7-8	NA	CASSLGQGPPQETQYF	TGTGCCAGCAGCTTAGGACAGGGCCCCCCCCAAGAGACCCAGTACTTC
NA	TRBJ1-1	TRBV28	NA	CASSFGGENTEAFF	TGTGCCAGCAGTTTCGGGGGGGAGAACACTGAAGCTTTCTTT
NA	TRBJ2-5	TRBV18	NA	CASSPIQQETQYF	TGTGCCAGCTCACCGATACAGCAAGAGACCCAGTACTTC
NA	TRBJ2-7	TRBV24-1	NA	CATSDPSGVTPGEQYF	TGTGCCACCAGTGACCCATCAGGGGTAACGCCTGGCGAGCAGTACTTC
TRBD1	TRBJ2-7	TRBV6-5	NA	CASSYTGQGSEQYF	TGTGCCAGCAGTTACACGGGACAGGGGAGTGAGCAGTACTTC